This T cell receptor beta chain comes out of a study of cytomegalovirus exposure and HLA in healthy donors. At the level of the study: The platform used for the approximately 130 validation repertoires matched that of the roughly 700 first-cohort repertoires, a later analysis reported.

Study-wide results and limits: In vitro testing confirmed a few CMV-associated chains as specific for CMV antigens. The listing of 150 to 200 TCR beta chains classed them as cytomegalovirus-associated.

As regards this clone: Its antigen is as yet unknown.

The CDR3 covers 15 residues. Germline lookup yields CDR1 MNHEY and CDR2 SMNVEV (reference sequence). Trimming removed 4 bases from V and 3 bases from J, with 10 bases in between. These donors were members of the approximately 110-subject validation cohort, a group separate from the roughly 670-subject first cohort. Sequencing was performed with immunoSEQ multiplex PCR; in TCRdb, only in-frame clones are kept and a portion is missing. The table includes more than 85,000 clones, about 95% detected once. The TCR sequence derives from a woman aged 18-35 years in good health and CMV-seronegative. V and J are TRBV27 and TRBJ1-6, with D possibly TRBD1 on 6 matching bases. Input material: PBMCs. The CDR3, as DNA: TGTGCCAGCAGTTCAGGGGCTATCTATAATTCACCCCTCCACTTT. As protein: CASSSGAIYNSPLHF.